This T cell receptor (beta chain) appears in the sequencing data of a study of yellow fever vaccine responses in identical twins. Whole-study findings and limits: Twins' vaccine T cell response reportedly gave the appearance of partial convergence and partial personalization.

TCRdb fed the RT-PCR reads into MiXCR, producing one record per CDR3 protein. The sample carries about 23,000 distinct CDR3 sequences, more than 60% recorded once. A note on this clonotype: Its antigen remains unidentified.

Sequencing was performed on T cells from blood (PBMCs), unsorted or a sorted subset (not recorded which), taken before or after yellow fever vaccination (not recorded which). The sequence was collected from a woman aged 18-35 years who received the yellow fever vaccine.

CDR3 DNA sequence: TGCGCCAGCAGATTCTTCAGGAACACCGGGGAGCTGTTTTTT. Translating gives CASRFFRNTGELFF. The V gene is TRBV5-1, the J gene TRBJ2-2; no clear D. V was trimmed by 5 bases and J by 1 base, leaving 9 bases between them. Germline-derived CDR1 and CDR2 are SGHRS and YFSETQ. This CDR3 is built from 14 residues.